Listed here is a single TCR beta chain. Antigen: not known. One junction end does not reproduce the germline sequence, and a read error may be involved. The data originate from a study of regulatory T cells in long-lasting Graves disease. From germline, CDR1 is GTSNPN and CDR2 SVGIG (reference sequence). The CDR3 runs to 17 residues. HTBI primers from iRepertoire and Arm-PCR of CDR3 regions yielded the TCR beta libraries. TCRdb ran MiXCR on the multiplex PCR reads and lists one entry per CDR3 protein. The sample records hundreds of thousands of distinct CDR3 sequences, 20% to 25% being singletons. Time point: persistent/refractory GD, antithyroid drugs over 5 years with positive TRAb. PBMC RNA was the source of the TCR library. EDTA tubes were used for drawing nine milliliters of peripheral blood. General observations from the study: Persistent patients had more shared public clonotypes (approximately 2,700) than new patients (about 920). Patients with persistent disease showed a bias toward TRBV28, TRBJ1-2 and TRBJ2-5.

This material consisted of peripheral blood mononuclear cells (PBMCs), taken when the disease was refractory, from a patient treated with antithyroid drugs. The chain couples TRBV30 to TRBJ2-7; 7 positions match TRBD1. The clonotype originates from a female donor with Graves disease. The CDR3 nucleotides are TGTGCCTGGAGTGTACGGTTAGGGGGCAGGAGCTCCTACGAGCAGCACTTC. It is translated as CAWSVRLGGRSSYEQHF.